The 15 T cell receptor beta chains reported below all come from one sample, sequenced in a study of technical replicates of blood from several donors. Here immunoSEQ multiplex PCR was the method, and the copy in TCRdb shows in-frame clones only, minus some. The sample has some 56,000 clones, about 95% seen once. The sequencing input was PBMCs. Receptors were obtained from a human donor in good health. Some clones in this sample may be carry-over from other donors' samples.

The rearrangement uses TRBV6-1 and TRBJ2-5, with a tentative D call TRBD2 (5 bases). This CDR3 spans 14 amino acids. Germline loops: CDR1 MNHNS, CDR2 SASEGT. Trimming left V 1 base short and J 5 bases short, with 11 bases between. The CDR3 reads CASSEVGGGETQYF. In DNA, the CDR3 is TGTGCCAGCAGTGAAGTGGGTGGCGGGGAGACCCAGTACTTC.

The chain recombines TRBV29-1 with TRBJ2-3, with TRBD2 matching over 13 bases. Germline lookup yields CDR1 SQVTM and CDR2 ANQGSEA. The CDR3 has 15 residues. V lost 6 bases and J lost 5; bases outside the gene matches: 8. CDR3 sequence: CSVYGLAGAIDTQYF. As DNA, the CDR3 is TGCAGCGTCTACGGACTAGCGGGAGCCATAGATACGCAGTATTTT.

This clone occurred once. The gene calls are TRBV2 and TRBJ1-2, with D uncertain. V was trimmed by 7 bases and J by 5 bases, leaving 32 bases between them. The CDR3 loop spans 19 amino acids. Germline values: CDR1 SNHLY, CDR2 FYNNEI. In nucleotides, the CDR3 is TGTGCCAGCAACCCATACCCCCGGCCGGACTCCCGTGATGGGTATGGCTACACCTTC. Encoded protein: CASNPYPRPDSRDGYGYTF. The complete variable domain, with remaining parts taken from reference TRBV2 and TRBJ1-2, reads EPEVTQTPSHQVTQMGQEVILRCVPISNHLYFYWYRQILGQKVEFLVSFYNNEISEKSEIFDDQFSVERPDGSNFTLKIRSTKLEDSAMYFCASNPYPRPDSRDGYGYTFGSGTRLTVV.

The J gene is TRBJ2-5, the V gene TRBV11-2, with 8 bases aligning to TRBD2. The V and J ends lost 3 bases and 1 base, in that order; junction bases with no gene match: 1. This CDR3 has 14 amino acids. CDR1 SGHAT and CDR2 FQNNGV come from the germline V gene. The CDR3 reads CASSFTSGQETQYF. Here the CDR3 DNA reads TGTGCCAGCAGCTTTACTAGCGGCCAAGAGACCCAGTACTTC.

This chain links TRBV2 with TRBJ1-4; D might be TRBD1 (6 bases). The germline V and J ends were trimmed by 7 bases and 13 bases, with 22 bases remaining between them. The CDR3 length is 14 residues. Germline CDR1 and CDR2: SNHLY and FYNNEI. In DNA, the CDR3 is TGTGCCAGCAATACACTAACTCCGGGACAAGGACTGTTTTTT. It encodes CASNTLTPGQGLFF.

The V gene is TRBV30, the J gene TRBJ2-1; D may be TRBD2 (6 bases). This CDR3 region has 13 residues. Germline V CDR1 and CDR2: GTSNPN, SVGIG (reference sequence). The V and J ends lost 3 bases and 9 bases respectively, with 15 bases between them. In DNA, the CDR3 is TGTGCCTGGAGCTCCGGGGGTTGGGGTGAGCAGTTCTTC. Translated, it gives CAWSSGGWGEQFF.

A word on this clone: Other DNA sequences within the sample encode an identical CDR3. The chain employs TRBV12-5 and TRBJ1-2; 7 bases agree with TRBD1. Germline values: CDR1 LGHNT, CDR2 FRNRAP. The CDR3 length is 12 residues. V dropped 1 base and J dropped 14; count of bases not matched to a gene: 7. The CDR3 DNA reads as TGTGCTAGTGGTTTGGGACAGGGACTTGGAACCTTC. Residues: CASGLGQGLGTF.

The rearrangement joins TRBV2 to TRBJ2-7; 13 bases agree with TRBD2. The ends lost 8 bases at V and 6 bases at J; junction bases unmatched: 1. This CDR3 contains 12 residues. Germline V gene sequence: CDR1 SNHLY, CDR2 FYNNEI. CDR3 residues: CASGTSGTEQYF. CDR3 in DNA: TGTGCCAGCGGGACTAGCGGGACCGAGCAGTACTTC.

The chain links TRBV5-8 to TRBJ1-1; D is unresolved. CDR1 and CDR2 (germline): SGHTS, YDEGEE. V lost 1 base to trimming and J lost 4 bases, with 11 bases between them. There are 14 residues in the CDR3. CDR3 residues: CASSLRGIVTEAFF. In DNA form, the CDR3 reads TGTGCCAGCAGCTTGCGGGGAATAGTCACTGAAGCTTTCTTT.

The chain combines TRBV19 with TRBJ1-1, with TRBD1 as a possible D gene (6 bases). Trimming left V 5 bases short and J 2 bases short, with 12 bases between. The V gene's germline CDR1 is LNHDA and CDR2 SQIVND (reference sequence). The CDR3 contains 14 residues. CDR3 bases: TGTGCCAGTAGTTTCCAGGACAGAAACACTGAAGCTTTCTTT. It encodes CASSFQDRNTEAFF.

The chain recombines TRBV30 with TRBJ1-4, with no clear D. Trimming removed 3 bases from V and 6 bases from J, with 11 bases in between. In germline, CDR1 is GTSNPN, CDR2 SVGIG (reference sequence). This CDR3 comprises 13 residues. The CDR3 nucleotides are TGTGCCTGGAGCCGGGGATTTGATGAAAAACTGTTTTTT. Its translation: CAWSRGFDEKLFF.

The chain carries TRBV7-3 and TRBJ2-3; D is unclear. The germline V gene encodes CDR1 SGHTA and CDR2 FQGTGA. The CDR3 totals 15 residues. V was cut by 3 bases and J by 1 base, with 11 bases left in between. CDR3 amino acids: CASSLTPEGTDTQYF. The CDR3 bases are TGTGCCAGCAGCTTGACACCCGAAGGCACAGATACGCAGTATTTT.

V is TRBV18 and J is TRBJ2-7; a weak D match, TRBD2 (5 bases). The CDR3 loop spans 13 amino acids. The V and J ends lost 3 bases and 4 bases respectively, with 10 bases between them. Germline V gene data show CDR1 as KGHSH and CDR2 as LQKENI. The CDR3 loop is CASSPSGLYEQYF. The CDR3 nucleotides read TGTGCCAGCTCACCGTCAGGACTGTACGAGCAGTACTTC. The whole variable domain, filled in from reference TRBV18 and TRBJ2-7, reads NAGVMQNPRHLVRRRGQEARLRCSPMKGHSHVYWYRQLPEEGLKFMVYLQKENIIDESGMPKERFSAEFPKEGPSILRIQQVVRGDSAAYFCASSPSGLYEQYFGPGTRLTVT.

The chain links TRBV29-1 to TRBJ1-1; 7 bases are shared with TRBD1. Germline V gives CDR1 SQVTM, CDR2 ANQGSEA. The J segment lost 4 bases and the V segment lost 7 bases, leaving 6 bases of the junction unmatched. CDR3 length: 12 residues. CDR3 region: CSAEGASTEAFF. CDR3 bases: TGCAGCGCCGAGGGGGCGTCCACTGAAGCTTTCTTT. Using reference TRBV29-1 and TRBJ1-1 for the parts outside the CDR3, the full variable domain is SAVISQKPSRDICQRGTSLTIQCQVDSQVTMMFWYRQQPGQSLTLIATANQGSEATYESGFVIDKFPISRPNLTFSTLTVSNMSPEDSSIYLCSAEGASTEAFFGQGTRLTVV.

The CDR3 DNA follows: TGCGCCAGCAGCCACGGAGGTACCGAAGCTTTCTTT. Residues: CASSHGGTEAFF. The V and J genes are TRBV4-1 and TRBJ1-1; D gene unclear. Germline assignment: CDR1 MGHRA and CDR2 YSYEKL. V lost 3 bases and J 8 bases, leaving 10 bases between the germline ends. The CDR3 covers 12 residues.